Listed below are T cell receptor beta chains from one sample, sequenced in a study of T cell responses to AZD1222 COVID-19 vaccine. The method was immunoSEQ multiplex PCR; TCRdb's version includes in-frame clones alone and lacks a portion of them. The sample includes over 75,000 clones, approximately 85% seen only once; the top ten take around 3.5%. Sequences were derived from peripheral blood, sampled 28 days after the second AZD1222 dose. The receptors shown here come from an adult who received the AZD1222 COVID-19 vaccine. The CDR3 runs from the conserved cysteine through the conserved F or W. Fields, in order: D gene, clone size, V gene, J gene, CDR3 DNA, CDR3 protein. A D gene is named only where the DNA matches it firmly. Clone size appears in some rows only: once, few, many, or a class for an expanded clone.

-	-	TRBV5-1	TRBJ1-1	TGCGCCAGCAGCTCGGGACATGAGAACACTGAAGCTTTCTTT	CASSSGHENTEAFF
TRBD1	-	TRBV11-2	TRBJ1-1	TGTGCCAGCAGCTTTAGTCTGGGACAGGGGGTCACTGAAGCTTTCTTT	CASSFSLGQGVTEAFF
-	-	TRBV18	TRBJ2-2	TGTGCCAGCTCACCACCGCCTAGTTTGGGGGTGGTGGACACCGGGGAGCTGTTTTTT	CASSPPPSLGVVDTGELFF
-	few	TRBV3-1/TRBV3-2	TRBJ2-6	TGTGCCAGCAGCCACCCGAACAGGGCTGGGGCCAACGTCCTGACTTTC	CASSHPNRAGANVLTF
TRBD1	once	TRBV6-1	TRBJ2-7	TGTGCCAGCAGTGAAGCGACGGGACAGGCTGCCTACGAGCAGTACTTC	CASSEATGQAAYEQYF
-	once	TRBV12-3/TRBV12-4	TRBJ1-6	TGTGCCAGCAGTTTCGAATTTAATTCACCCCTCCACTTT	CASSFEFNSPLHF
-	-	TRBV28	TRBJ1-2	TGTGCCAGCAGTACAAGATATCAGGGGCACGGCGGGCGTGGCTACACCTTC	CASSTRYQGHGGRGYTF
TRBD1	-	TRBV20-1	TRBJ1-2	TGCAGTGCTAGTCGGGACAGGGAGGTCGACTATGGCTACACCTTC	CSASRDREVDYGYTF
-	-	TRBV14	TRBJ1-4	TGTGCCAGCAGCCACCAAAAACGGGGGCTTGAGGAAAAACTGTTTTTT	CASSHQKRGLEEKLFF
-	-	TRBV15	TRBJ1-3	TGTGCCACCAGCAGAGAAAGGGTCTCTGGAAACACCATATATTTT	CATSRERVSGNTIYF
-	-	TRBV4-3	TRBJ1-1	TGCGCCAGCAGCCAAGATAGGGGGTATGTGTACACTGAAGCTTTCTTT	CASSQDRGYVYTEAFF
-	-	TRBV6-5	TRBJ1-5	TGTGCCAGCAGTACACAGGGAGGCCTGAATCAGCCCCAGCATTTT	CASSTQGGLNQPQHF
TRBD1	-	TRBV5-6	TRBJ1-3	TGTGCCAGCAGCTACGACAGGGGTTACTCTGGAAACACCATATATTTT	CASSYDRGYSGNTIYF
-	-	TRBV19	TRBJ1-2	TGTGCCAGTAGTATAGGAAGAGGAGGGAGCGGCTACACCTTC	CASSIGRGGSGYTF
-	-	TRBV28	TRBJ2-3	TGTGCCGTTGAACAGGGTGTGGGCACAGATACGCAGTATTTT	CAVEQGVGTDTQYF
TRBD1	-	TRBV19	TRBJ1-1	TGTGCCAGTAGTGCCTGGGACAGCCGGTCTGAAGCTTTCTTT	CASSAWDSRSEAFF
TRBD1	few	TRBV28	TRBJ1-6	TGTGCCAGCAGTTTACACGGACAGGGTCAGGTCTACTATAATTCACCCCTCCACTTT	CASSLHGQGQVYYNSPLHF
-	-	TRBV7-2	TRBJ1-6	TGTGCCAGCAGCTTGGGCAGGGAGGCTTCACCCCTCCACTTT	CASSLGREASPLHF
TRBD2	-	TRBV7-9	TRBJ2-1	TGTGCCAGCAGCTCCAACGAATGGACTAGCGGGATTGACGGTGAGCAGTTCTTC	CASSSNEWTSGIDGEQFF
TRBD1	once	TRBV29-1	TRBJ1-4	TGCAGCGTGCTGACAGGGACTAATGAAAAACTGTTTTTT	CSVLTGTNEKLFF
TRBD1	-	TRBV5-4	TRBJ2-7	TGTGCCAGCAGCGCCTGGGACAGGAGATACGAGCAGTACTTC	CASSAWDRRYEQYF
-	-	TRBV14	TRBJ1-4	TGTGCCAGCAGCCAAGGTGGACGTCTAATGAGGAAACTGTTTTTT	CASSQGGRLMRKLFF
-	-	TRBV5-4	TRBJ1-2	TGTGCCAGCAGCCGGACGTCAAGTGTCCTCTATGGCTACACCTTC	CASSRTSSVLYGYTF
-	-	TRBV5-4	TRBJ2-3	TGTGCCAGCAGCTTGGGGGGCCAGAGGGCAGATACGCAGTATTTT	CASSLGGQRADTQYF
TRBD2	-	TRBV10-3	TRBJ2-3	TGTGCCATCAGTGAGGGTAGCGGGTCTTTCGCCGATACGCAGTATTTT	CAISEGSGSFADTQYF
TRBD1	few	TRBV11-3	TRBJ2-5	TGTGCCAGCAGCCCCCGGGGGACAGGCCACCAAGAGACCCAGTACTTC	CASSPRGTGHQETQYF
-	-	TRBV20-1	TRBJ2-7	TGCAGTGCAAAAGTTTCCTACGAGCAGTACTTC	CSAKVSYEQYF
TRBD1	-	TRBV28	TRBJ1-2	TGTGCCAGCAGACCCCCCTGGGGGACAGACTATGGCTACACCTTC	CASRPPWGTDYGYTF
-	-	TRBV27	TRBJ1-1	TGTGCCAGCAGTTTTTCTCCCGACCGACCCGAGGAGGCTTTCTTT	CASSFSPDRPEEAFF
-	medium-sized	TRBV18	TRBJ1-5	TGTGCCAGCTCACCCTCTACAGATAGCAATCAGCCCCAGCATTTT	CASSPSTDSNQPQHF
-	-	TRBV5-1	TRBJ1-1	TGCGCCAGCGGTAGACAGAGTCGGACTGAAGCTTTCTTT	CASGRQSRTEAFF
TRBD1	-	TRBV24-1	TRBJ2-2	TGTGCCACCAGACCGGGACAGACTTACACCGGGGAGCTGTTTTTT	CATRPGQTYTGELFF
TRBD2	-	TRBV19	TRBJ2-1	TGTGCCAGTAGTAAGGGACTAGCGGGAAGGATTCGGAACAATGAGCAGTTCTTC	CASSKGLAGRIRNNEQFF
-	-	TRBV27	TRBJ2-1	TGTGCCAGCAGTTTCCCAGGAGGGGGCTCCTACAATGAGCAGTTCTTC	CASSFPGGGSYNEQFF
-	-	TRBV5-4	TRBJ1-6	TGTGCCAGCAGCTTTTTGGGGAGAGGATCACCCCTCCACTTT	CASSFLGRGSPLHF
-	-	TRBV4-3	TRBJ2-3	TGCGCCAGCAGCCAGACCCTAGGGGGGAGACGCTCAGATACGCAGTATTTT	CASSQTLGGRRSDTQYF
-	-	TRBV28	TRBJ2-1	TGTGCCAGCAGTGAACTAATCAATGAGCAGTTCTTC	CASSELINEQFF
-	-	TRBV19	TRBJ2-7	TGTGCCAGTAGTAAGGGTTGGGGGGCCTCCTACGAGCAGTACTTC	CASSKGWGASYEQYF
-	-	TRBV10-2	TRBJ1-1	TGCGCCAGCAGTGAGTCTTTTAACACTGAAGCTTTCTTT	CASSESFNTEAFF
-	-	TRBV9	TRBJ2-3	TGTGCCAGCAGCCCCACCTTGTTGACCCGACCGAATACGCAGTATTTT	CASSPTLLTRPNTQYF
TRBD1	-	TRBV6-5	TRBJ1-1	TGTGCCAGCAGGACAGGGTCTCGTACTGAAGCTTTCTTT	CASRTGSRTEAFF
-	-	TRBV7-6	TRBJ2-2	TGTGCCAGCAGCTTAGACGCAGGGGCAGGAGACACCGGGGAGCTGTTTTTT	CASSLDAGAGDTGELFF
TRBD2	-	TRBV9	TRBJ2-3	TGTGCCAGCAGCGTAGCTTCGGGGTGGCGGGAGGGCACAGATACGCAGTATTTT	CASSVASGWREGTDTQYF
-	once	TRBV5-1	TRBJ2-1	TGCGCCAGCAGCTTGGGGCTCTCCTACAATGAGCAGTTCTTC	CASSLGLSYNEQFF
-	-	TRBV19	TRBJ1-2	TGTGCCAGTAGTAGCGAATTTTTAGCTAACTATGGCTACACCTTC	CASSSEFLANYGYTF
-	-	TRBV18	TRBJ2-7	TGTGCCAGCTCACCTGGCCCCGCCATATCCTACGAGCAGTACTTC	CASSPGPAISYEQYF